What follows are 18 T cell receptor beta chains derived from one specimen sequenced in a study of cytomegalovirus exposure and HLA in healthy donors. Assay used: immunoSEQ multiplex PCR; TCRdb lists only in-frame clones, some missing. The data contain some 170,000 clones, around nine tenths of them singletons. Sequenced: PBMCs. The receptors were sampled from a woman between 18 and 29 years old in good health and CMV-seropositive.

The chain is built from TRBV7-2 and TRBJ2-1; unclear D gene. The CDR3 loop spans 12 amino acids. With 3 bases removed from V and 5 bases from J, the gap between germline ends came to 5 bases. The germline V gene has CDR1 SGHTA and CDR2 FQGNSA. CDR3 DNA: TGTGCCAGCAGCTTCTATAACAATGAGCAGTTCTTC. Protein sequence: CASSFYNNEQFF.

CDR3 sequence: CASSRLWTSGDFHEQYF. In DNA form, the CDR3 reads TGTGCCAGCTCGCGACTCTGGACTAGCGGGGATTTCCACGAGCAGTACTTC. V gene TRBV18 combines with J gene TRBJ2-7, with TRBD2 matching over 12 bases. From germline, CDR1 is KGHSH and CDR2 LQKENI. CDR3 length: 17 residues. The V and J ends lost 6 bases and 5 bases, in that order; junction bases with no gene match: 14.

The genes are TRBV7-9 and TRBJ1-1, with TRBD1 matching over 10 bases. This CDR3 has 17 amino acids. V trimming: 2 bases; J trimming: 5 bases; junction bases outside the gene matches: 11. Germline CDR1 is SEHNR and CDR2 is FQNEAQ (reference sequence). Here the CDR3 DNA reads TGTGCCAGCAGCTTACCTGGGGACAGGGGACGACAAACTGAAGCTTTCTTT. Amino acids: CASSLPGDRGRQTEAFF.

The J gene is TRBJ2-7, the V gene TRBV5-6; 7 nucleotides agree with TRBD1. V was pared by 3 bases and J by 2 bases, with 2 bases of the junction left unmatched. CDR1 and CDR2 (germline): SGHDT, YYEEEE. The CDR3 is 13 residues long. The CDR3 is CASSSDRAYEQYF. DNA of the CDR3: TGTGCCAGCAGCTCAGACAGGGCCTACGAGCAGTACTTC.

The rearrangement links TRBV4-1 to TRBJ2-3; D gene ambiguous. CDR1 is MGHRA and CDR2 is YSYEKL in the germline V gene. Trimming pared 4 bases from V and 0 bases from J, leaving 11 bases between. The CDR3 has 15 residues. CDR3 sequence: CASSRQRSSTDTQYF. The CDR3 DNA is TGCGCCAGCAGCCGTCAGCGATCTAGCACAGATACGCAGTATTTT.

The chain couples TRBV30 to TRBJ2-5; unclear D gene. The germline V gene encodes CDR1 GTSNPN and CDR2 SVGIG (reference sequence). The CDR3 runs 12 residues. Between the trimmed V and J ends, which lost 1 base and 2 bases, there was a span of 5 bases. This CDR3 is CAWSANQETQYF. In nucleotides, the CDR3 is TGTGCCTGGAGTGCTAATCAAGAGACCCAGTACTTC.

This clone was detected only a few times. This sequence joins TRBV4-1 and TRBJ2-7; 8 nucleotides line up with TRBD1. The CDR3 loop spans 14 amino acids. Looked up from germline, CDR1 is MGHRA and CDR2 is YSYEKL. V lost 3 bases to trimming and J lost 3 bases; unmatched junction nucleotides: 4. The CDR3 here is CASSQNGQGYEQYF. The CDR3 DNA reads as TGCGCCAGCAGCCAGAACGGACAGGGCTACGAGCAGTACTTC.

The V and J genes are TRBV4-3 and TRBJ1-1; D is undetermined. CDR3 length: 15 residues. Trimming left V 2 bases short and J 4 bases short, with 14 bases between. Germline CDR1 is LGHNA and CDR2 is YSLEER. Written as DNA, the CDR3 is TGCGCCAGCAGCCAAACCCAGACACTGAGCACTGAAGCTTTCTTT. Its protein product is CASSQTQTLSTEAFF.

This clone was counted once. The chain links TRBV2 to TRBJ2-1; a weak D match, TRBD2 (5 bases). Germline CDR1 is SNHLY and CDR2 is FYNNEI. This CDR3 is 13 amino acids long. Trimming removed 6 bases from V and 7 bases from J, with 13 bases in between. The CDR3 nucleotides are TGTGCCAGCAGCCGAATCCCGGGGAATGAGCAGTTCTTC. It encodes CASSRIPGNEQFF.

The genes are TRBV19 and TRBJ2-7; TRBD1 agrees at 8 bases. The CDR3 is made up of 15 amino acids. The germline V gene encodes CDR1 LNHDA and CDR2 SQIVND (reference sequence). Losses at the gene ends were 5 bases for V and 4 bases for J; bases not matched to a gene: 10. In DNA, the CDR3 is TGTGCCAGTAGTCGAGTTGGACAGGGAGCTTACGAGCAGTACTTC. It codes for CASSRVGQGAYEQYF.

This chain connects TRBV4-3 to TRBJ2-1, with 8 positions matching TRBD2. CDR1 is LGHNA and CDR2 is YSLEER in the germline V gene. V lost 1 base, J lost 8 bases, and 4 bases stayed unmatched. The CDR3 is 14 amino acids. CDR3 sequence: CASSQGAGDYEQFF. The CDR3 nucleotides read TGCGCCAGCAGCCAAGGAGCGGGAGACTATGAGCAGTTCTTC.

The CDR3 reads CAISESVRGPDTQYF. In DNA, the CDR3 is TGTGCCATCAGTGAATCTGTCAGGGGGCCAGATACGCAGTATTTT. The V call is TRBV10-3, the J call TRBJ2-3, with TRBD1 identical over 8 bases. CDR1 is ENHRY and CDR2 is SYGVKD in the germline V gene. This CDR3 is 15 amino acids long. The junction had 6 bases not matched to a gene; V was cut back by 3 bases and J by 4 bases.

This clone was counted once. The chain combines TRBV15 with TRBJ1-4, with 7 bases lining up with TRBD1. Germline CDR1 reads LNHNV; CDR2 reads YYDKDF (reference sequence). V shed 4 bases and J 8 bases; nucleotides not matched to a gene: 13. The CDR3 totals 16 residues. The CDR3 protein is CATSTVSTGAGEKLFF. CDR3 DNA sequence: TGTGCCACCAGCACCGTTTCAACAGGGGCAGGGGAAAAACTGTTTTTT.

This sequence joins TRBV7-8 and TRBJ2-7; TRBD2 aligns across 8 bases. Losses at the gene ends were 1 base for V and 3 bases for J; bases not matched to a gene: 2. In germline, CDR1 is SGHVS, CDR2 FQNEAQ. The CDR3 contains 14 residues. CDR3 sequence reads: CASSLELADYEQYF. CDR3 DNA sequence: TGTGCCAGCAGCTTAGAACTAGCGGACTACGAGCAGTACTTC.

The chain is built from TRBV27 and TRBJ2-7; 10 nucleotides agree with TRBD2. The ends lost 4 bases at V and 6 bases at J; junction bases unmatched: 9. From germline, CDR1 is MNHEY and CDR2 SMNVEV (reference sequence). The CDR3 is 15 amino acids. Written as DNA, the CDR3 is TGTGCCAGCAGTTGGGGGAGCGGGAGGGCCGGCGAGCAGTACTTC. This translates into CASSWGSGRAGEQYF.

This clone was observed a single time. V gene TRBV10-3 combines with J gene TRBJ2-5; D call uncertain. V dropped 3 bases and J dropped 4 bases, with 6 bases sitting between them. There are 12 residues in the CDR3. Germline V gives CDR1 ENHRY, CDR2 SYGVKD. CDR3 DNA: TGTGCCATCAGTGACCAATTAGAGACCCAGTACTTC. Its translation is CAISDQLETQYF.

In its sample, this clone was seen once. The CDR3 sequence is CASSRQLNTEAFF. In DNA, the CDR3 is TGTGCCAGTAGTAGACAATTGAACACTGAAGCTTTCTTT. The genes are TRBV19 and TRBJ1-1, with D unclear. Germline values: CDR1 LNHDA, CDR2 SQIVND (reference sequence). V was trimmed by 4 bases and J by 0 bases, leaving 6 bases between them. The CDR3 runs 13 residues. The full variable domain, completed using reference TRBV19 and TRBJ1-1, is DGGITQSPKYLFRKEGQNVTLSCEQNLNHDAMYWYRQDPGQGLRLIYYSQIVNDFQKGDIAEGYSVSREKKESFPLTVTSAQKNPTAFYLCASSRQLNTEAFFGQGTRLTVV.

The chain links TRBV2 to TRBJ1-2; D remains ambiguous. Trimming pared 5 bases from V and 1 base from J, leaving 11 bases between. The germline gives CDR1 SNHLY, CDR2 FYNNEI. The CDR3 spans 14 residues. The CDR3 here is CASSRESFNYGYTF. The CDR3 region has the DNA TGTGCCAGCAGTAGGGAGTCCTTTAACTATGGCTACACCTTC.